These 6 T cell receptor beta chains originate from one sample sequenced in a study of blood T cell repertoires in COVID-19. This table comes from immunoSEQ multiplex PCR, and its TCRdb copy is limited to in-frame clones, with some not included. The table lists about 34,000 clones, 60% to 80% of them singletons. Sequences were obtained from peripheral blood. These receptors were taken from a woman aged 60 to 75 with acute or convalescent COVID-19.

The chain carries TRBV7-9 and TRBJ2-5; perhaps TRBD2 as D (5 bases). Trimming pared 5 bases from V and 5 bases from J, leaving 12 bases between. The germline gives CDR1 SEHNR, CDR2 FQNEAQ (reference sequence). The CDR3 runs to 13 residues. In DNA form, the CDR3 reads TGTGCCAGCAGCCGCCTATGGGAGGAGACCCAGTACTTC. Protein sequence: CASSRLWEETQYF.

V usage is TRBV10-1 and J usage is TRBJ2-7; the D gene is possibly TRBD1 (6 bases). V was pared by 5 bases and J by 0 bases, with 11 bases between. The CDR3 has 14 residues. Germline loops: CDR1 WNHNN, CDR2 SYGVQD (reference sequence). This chain's CDR3 is CASSPGASSYEQYF. The CDR3 DNA is TGCGCCAGCAGTCCAGGGGCAAGCTCCTACGAGCAGTACTTC.

V usage is TRBV19 and J usage is TRBJ1-1, with 7 bases matching TRBD1. The trim removed 9 bases at V and 10 bases at J, leaving 11 bases unmatched. The germline CDR1 and CDR2 sequences are LNHDA and SQIVND (reference sequence). The CDR3 sequence is 12 residues long. CDR3 loop: CASSTLTGRAFF. The CDR3 DNA reads TGTGCCAGCTCGACCTTGACAGGGCGAGCTTTCTTT.

V and J are TRBV5-1 and TRBJ2-7; a possible D gene is TRBD2 (5 bases). The CDR3 covers 15 residues. From germline, CDR1 is SGHRS and CDR2 YFSETQ. Trimming shortened V by 7 bases and J by 0 bases, and 17 bases separated the two germline ends. The CDR3 loop is CASSAREANSYEQYF. CDR3 nucleotide sequence: TGCGCCAGCTCGGCACGGGAAGCAAACTCCTACGAGCAGTACTTC.

The chain recombines TRBV24-1 with TRBJ2-4; 7 bases fit TRBD1. V lost 3 bases, J lost 6 bases, and 7 bases stayed unmatched. This CDR3 comprises 15 residues. CDR1 and CDR2 (germline): KGHDR, SFDVKD. The CDR3 DNA reads as TGTGCCACCAGTGATCCGGGACAGTCAGTAAACATTCAGTACTTC. Protein product: CATSDPGQSVNIQYF.

The chain carries TRBV19 and TRBJ1-5; 8 bases map to TRBD1. CDR1 is LNHDA and CDR2 is SQIVND in the germline V gene (reference sequence). Germline trimming cut 5 bases from V and 16 bases from J; bases unmatched to any gene: 19. The CDR3 has 15 residues. The CDR3 DNA reads as TGTGCCAGTAGTCCCGATGGACAGGGTTACTCCACTGTACATTTT. Encoded protein: CASSPDGQGYSTVHF.